The TCR gamma chain described here comes from a study of Vδ1+ human thymocytes. Extracted RNA was reverse transcribed into cDNA. CDR3 amplicons came from multiplex PCR with pooled V-gene forward and constant-region reverse primers. TCRdb redid clone calling on the multiplex PCR reads using CATT. Among tens of thousands of gamma-chain clones listed, 20% were seen once. A word on this clone: Its target is unknown.

With 5 bases clipped from V and 9 bases from J, the junction kept 19 bases outside the gene matches. The CDR3 sequence is 15 residues long. Per germline, CDR1 EGSNGY and CDR2 YDSYNSKV. Whole-study results and caveats: Unlike peripheral blood Vdelta1+ controls, thymic delta-chain sequences included 20% to 25% Vdelta2 and few Vdelta3. In the thymus, TRG and TRD repertoires looked highly polyclonal with Gaussian CDR3 lengths.

The sequenced sample was Vdelta1+ gamma-delta thymocytes from the thymus. Regarding subset: FACS-sorted CD3+ TCRalphabeta- TCRVdelta1+ TCRVdelta2- thymocytes. The receptor was isolated from a girl under three years old who had congenital heart surgery. This chain connects TRGV2 to TRGJ1 or TRGJ2. This CDR3 reads CATWATPWKYPKKLF. In nucleotides, the CDR3 is TGTGCCACCTGGGCAACGCCTTGGAAATATCCTAAGAAACTCTTT.